This entry describes one T cell receptor (beta chain). Compared with germline, one end of the junction differs, possibly owing to a read error. This library used roughly 0.4 ug RNA and molecular barcoded adaptors spanning alpha/delta and beta/gamma chains. A single record per CDR3 protein comes from TCRdb applying MiXCR to the reads. This table has 75,000 to 95,000 distinct CDR3 sequences, 20% to 25% appearing once. The CDR3 consists of 15 residues. Germline loops: CDR1 MNHEY, CDR2 SVGEGT. This record comes from a study of read filtering for tumor transcriptome and immune sequencing. The chain employs TRBV6-2 or TRBV6-3 and TRBJ1-5, with D possibly TRBD1 on 5 matching bases. The TCR sequence derives from a donor aged 40 or over with multiple myeloma. Sequencing was performed on a population of CD138-negative cells sorted from bone marrow. CDR3 residues: CASRFGQGGGRPQQF. The CDR3 region has the DNA TGTGCCAGCAGATTCGGACAAGGCGGAGGGAGGCCCCAGCAGTTT.